The table lists the clone carrying this T cell receptor beta chain with many counts. As yet, its antigen is unknown. Time point defined: newly diagnosed GD, antithyroid drugs for less than 3 months. Researchers made the TCR library from RNA that was extracted from PBMCs. The germline V gene encodes CDR1 SGDLS and CDR2 YYNGEE. The CDR3 totals 19 residues. The J segment lost 3 bases and the V segment lost 3 bases, leaving 15 bases of the junction unmatched. The entry originates in a study of regulatory T cells in long-lasting Graves disease. Construction of TCR beta libraries relied on iRepertoire HTBI primers and on Arm-PCR targeting CDR3 regions. TCRdb reprocessed the multiplex PCR reads via MiXCR and lists one record per CDR3 protein. Found here are about 240,000 distinct CDR3 sequences, around 20% of them singletons; the top ten hold approximately 15%. Findings and caveats of the study: TRBV28, TRBJ1-2 and TRBJ2-5 were segments that persistent disease favored. Persistent patients had a count of shared public clonotypes (2,741) that exceeded that of new patients (966).

This sample comprised peripheral blood mononuclear cells (PBMCs), obtained at new diagnosis, from a patient treated with antithyroid drugs. The V gene is TRBV9, the J gene TRBJ2-2; TRBD1 matches at 9 bases. The TCR comes from a female donor with Graves disease. CDR3 in DNA: TGTGCCAGCAGCGGAGGAGGGGGTTACGGGACAGGGCACACCGGGGAGCTGTTTTTT. Its protein product is CASSGGGGYGTGHTGELFF.